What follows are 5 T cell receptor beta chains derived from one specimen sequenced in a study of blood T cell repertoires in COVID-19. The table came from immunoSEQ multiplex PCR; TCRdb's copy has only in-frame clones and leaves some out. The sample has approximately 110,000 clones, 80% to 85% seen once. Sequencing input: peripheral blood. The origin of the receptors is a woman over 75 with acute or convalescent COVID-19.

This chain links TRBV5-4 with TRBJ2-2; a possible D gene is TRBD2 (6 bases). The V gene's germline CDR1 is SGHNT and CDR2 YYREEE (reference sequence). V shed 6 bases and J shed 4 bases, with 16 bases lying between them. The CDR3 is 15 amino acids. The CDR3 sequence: CASTPRESGTGELFF. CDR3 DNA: TGTGCCAGCACCCCTCGGGAGTCTGGCACCGGGGAGCTGTTTTTT.

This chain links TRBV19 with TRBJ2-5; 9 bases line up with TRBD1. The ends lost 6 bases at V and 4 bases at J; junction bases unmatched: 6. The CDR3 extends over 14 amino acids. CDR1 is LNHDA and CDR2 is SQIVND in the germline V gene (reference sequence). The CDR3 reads CASRTGTGRETQYF. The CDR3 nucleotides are TGTGCCAGTAGGACCGGGACAGGGCGAGAGACCCAGTACTTC. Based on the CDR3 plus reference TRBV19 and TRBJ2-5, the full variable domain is DGGITQSPKYLFRKEGQNVTLSCEQNLNHDAMYWYRQDPGQGLRLIYYSQIVNDFQKGDIAEGYSVSREKKESFPLTVTSAQKNPTAFYLCASRTGTGRETQYFGPGTRLLVL.

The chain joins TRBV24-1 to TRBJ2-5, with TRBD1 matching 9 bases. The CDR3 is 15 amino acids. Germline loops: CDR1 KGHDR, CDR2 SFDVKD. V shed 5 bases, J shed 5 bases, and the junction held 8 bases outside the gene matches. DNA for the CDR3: TGTGCCACCAGTGCCGGGACAGGGAATGGGGAGACCCAGTACTTC. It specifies CATSAGTGNGETQYF.

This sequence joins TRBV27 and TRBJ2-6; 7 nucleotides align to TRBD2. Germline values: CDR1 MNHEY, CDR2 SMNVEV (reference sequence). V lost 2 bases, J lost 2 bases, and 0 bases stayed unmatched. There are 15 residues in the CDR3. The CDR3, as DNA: TGTGCCAGCAGTTTAGCGGGAGCTGGGGCCAACGTCCTGACTTTC. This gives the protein CASSLAGAGANVLTF.

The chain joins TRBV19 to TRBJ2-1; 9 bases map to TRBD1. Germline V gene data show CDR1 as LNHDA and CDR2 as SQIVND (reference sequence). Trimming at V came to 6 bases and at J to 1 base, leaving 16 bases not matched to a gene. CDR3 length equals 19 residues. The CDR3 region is CASSLRGQGAIRSYNEQFF. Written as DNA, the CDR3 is TGTGCCAGTAGCTTAAGGGGACAGGGTGCGATTAGGTCCTACAATGAGCAGTTCTTC.